The source of this TCR beta chain is a study of cytomegalovirus exposure and HLA in healthy donors (dated by TCRdb to between 2016 and 2019). As for the study more broadly: An earlier analysis of roughly 630 of the donors reported 276 Gb of sequence data and 117 million unique TCR beta sequences from about 200 million T cells. Approximately 300 gigabases of sequencing data and roughly 90 million unique TCR sequences were included in an early release covering roughly 700 HLA-typed donors. Among the roughly 390 genotyped donors, approximately 77% belonged to the genetic ancestry cluster associated with self-reported Caucasian donors. The aim of the study was to test whether cataloging public T cell receptors could identify signatures of past pathogen exposure. The T cell repertoires of roughly 660 subjects were profiled by immunosequencing and related to cytomegalovirus serostatus. Along with the roughly 670-subject first cohort, a separate validation cohort of about 110 different subjects was used. To predict cytomegalovirus infection status, the study brought together high-throughput TCR immunosequencing, statistical association of individual TCRs with disease status, and machine learning. A later analysis re-examined previously published TCR beta repertoires from more than 600 donors and added high-resolution HLA genotyping to investigate patterns of TCR occurrence. Rather than drawing on any new phenotypic data, the later analysis identified candidate immune exposures from TCR beta sequences and the way those sequences occurred across donors. To decide whether each TCR beta V gene segment behaved as functional or pseudogenic, an earlier analysis of over 500 of the donors relied on high-throughput TCR beta sequencing. Alongside the repertoire data, information on donor age, sex, ethnicity and CMV serostatus was compiled. A later genetic analysis took genome-wide SNP genotypes for about 55% of the 666 donors and used that subset as a discovery cohort. All discovery cohort repertoires had been generated using a single sequencing platform. HLA typing included class I and class II loci at four-digit resolution. Typing coverage differed by locus: A, B, C, DRB1 and DQB1 were typed in roughly 620-630 donors, DQA1 in around 500, DPA1 in 600 to 610, and DPB1 in 450 to 480. Several DR-DQ haplotypes were treated as single units for association and clustering because of strong linkage in the cohort. On average, around 230,000 unique TCR beta nucleotide sequences were sequenced per donor among roughly 430 genotyped donors of the cohort, with about 17% of those sequences being non-productive. Here is what the overall study found, with its caveats: At a false discovery rate of 0.05, a later analysis linked approximately 18,000 TCR beta sequences to specific HLA alleles. A group of highly shared sequence variants was considered likely to be a technical artifact of the sequencing pipeline. In the study, about 150 TCR beta chains were listed as associated with cytomegalovirus. The authors suggested that the approach could potentially be generalized to other disease states and immunological phenotypes. Linkage disequilibrium might explain the correlated functional status among segregating V segments, but an unknown experimental factor could not be excluded. In a later analysis, the rate of TCR association differed among HLA loci, with DRB1 alleles having the most associated TCRs and HLA-C alleles having the fewest. HLA typing was unavailable for some donors at each locus, so association tests used only the typed subset. Most TCR sequences were seen in very few donors, while some public TCRs were found in many individuals. When HLA alleles, especially DR and DQ, strongly co-occurred, TCR associations were difficult to assign to individual alleles. According to a later analysis, parvovirus B19, influenza, CMV and Epstein-Barr virus appeared linked to several top co-occurrence clusters. According to a later analysis, most CMV-associated TCR beta chains appeared to be HLA-restricted, and the HLA associations seemed to be driven largely by CMV exposure. A further reported finding was that TCR beta sequences accurately predicted the HLA-A and HLA-B alleles for most subjects in the first cohort. Presence/absence analyses assumed roughly uniform sequencing depth across donors, an assumption that may not hold. In a later analysis, HLA-associated TCR beta chains were found to be more clonally expanded and to have lower generation probabilities than equally common non-associated chains. For the cohort, immune exposure information was limited to CMV serostatus. Because counts were too low, approximately 18 rarely observed V segments, including chromosome 9 orphons, were excluded from the earlier analysis of 587 of the donors. The cohort was sequenced for TCR beta chains only, and without alpha or paired-chain data the features that could be detected were limited. V-gene and J-gene trimming of TCR beta chains was associated with a missense DCLRE1C variant in a later genetic analysis, and the association was replicated in an independent cohort. In vitro tests confirmed that three of the cytomegalovirus-associated TCR beta chains recognize cytomegalovirus antigens. A later genetic analysis reported fewer N-insertions in productive TCRs among donors in an Asian-associated ancestry cluster than the roughly 700-donor mean. In both the original and validation cohorts, the classifier was reported to diagnose cytomegalovirus status with high specificity and sensitivity. Broadly in line with IMGT annotations, most TCR beta V segments showed up in productive rearrangements about 87% or about 30% of the time in an earlier analysis of several hundred of the donors. The 87-base-pair reads could not distinguish some IMGT-functional V segments, including TRBV6-2 and TRBV6-3, so those segments were excluded.

Libraries were made using the immunoSEQ multiplex PCR assay. For the multiplex PCR, a mixture combining 60 forward primers for TCR Vbeta segments and 13 reverse primers for TCR Jbeta segments was used. Amplification of the CDR3 region of rearranged TCR beta genes was performed with a multiplex PCR assay on genomic DNA. The Illumina HiSeq System was used to sequence the amplified TCR beta libraries as 87-base-pair reads. The original pipeline was this. A later analysis tallied 80 million to 95 million unique TCR beta chains across the 700 or so repertoires, and some 10 million of those chains were shared by two or more donors. Raw reads were error-corrected and collapsed into unique sequences by a nearest-neighbor algorithm in which closely related sequences were merged to remove PCR and sequencing errors. CDR3 sequences were aligned to IMGT reference sequences to assign V, D and J gene segments. For a sequence to be retained, a match of at least six nucleotides was required to both a V gene segment and a J gene segment. Rearrangements were called productive when the CDR3 lacked stop codons and stayed in frame with V and J; all others were non-productive. CDR3 was defined by IMGT convention, running from the second conserved V-encoded cysteine to the conserved J-encoded phenylalanine. The earlier analysis of about 530 of the donors excluded any sequence lacking an unambiguous match to a single V gene segment. An earlier analysis of just under 600 of the donors called V segments functional above 56.7% productive rearrangements and segregating when the between-donor standard deviation exceeded 5%. To diagnose cytomegalovirus status from the catalog of TCR beta chain sequences, a statistical classification framework was built. A later analysis assigned V and J genes by comparing TCR nucleotide sequences with IMGT/GENE-DB human TR gene sequences. A later analysis assigned CDR3 sequences and most-parsimonious VDJ recombination scenarios with the TCRdist pipeline. A later analysis defined each TCR beta chain by its CDR3 amino acid sequence plus V-gene family, and excluded reads lacking a unique V-gene family. A later analysis removed roughly 590 highly shared, low-generation-probability nucleotide sequences to deal with suspected cross-contamination and a sequencing artifact. For each public chain, a later analysis derived a clonal expansion index from normalized ranks of inferred template counts within each repertoire. In a later analysis, generation probabilities were computed using a VDJ recombination model fitted to out-of-frame rearrangements, and the results were checked against IGoR. Hypergeometric tests were used in a later analysis to score TCR-TCR, TCR-HLA and TCR-CMV co-occurrence, with a repertoire-size bias correction applied to the TCR pairs. In a later analysis, false discovery rates were estimated by permuting HLA or CMV assignments 20 times. A later analysis grouped co-occurring TCRs with DBSCAN, adding TCRdist sequence similarity when clustering within HLA-allele-positive subsets. For co-occurrence clustering, repertoires with fewer than 30,000 or more than 120,000 public chains were excluded, along with roughly 5 repertoires with anomalous nucleotide sharing. The table comes from immuneACCESS by way of TCRdb, which keeps in-frame sequences with V and J called. Part of the clones is missing from these tables; in studies checked, under half for an unresolved V gene and the rest for unknown reasons. D and trimming were read from the DNA, whereas the V and J calls and clone size are those reported in that table. This sample gives some 130,000 clones in total; approximately 75% of them show up just once. Less than 4.5% of the sample comes from the top ten.

Concerning this clone: Its antigen target is currently unknown. Base qualities are not provided; no much larger clone lies one nucleotide away.

In total, just over 650 healthy bone marrow donors made up the cohort. At the time of sampling, all cohort members were nominally healthy, though unrecorded immune exposures were likely present. The donor was CMV seropositive and belonged to the group of over 250 seropositive cohort members. Every donor gave a peripheral blood sample, and the peripheral blood mononuclear cells from that sample were used for TCR beta sequencing. The Qiagen DNeasy Blood Extraction Kit was used to extract genomic DNA from the blood cell samples. From a lookup of the germline V gene, CDR1 and CDR2 are MNHNS and SASEGT. Reading from cysteine to phenylalanine, the CDR3 counts 14 amino acids. Kept here is only the CDR3 DNA, which spans 42 bases and is read in frame from base 1. The junction carries 12 bases between V and J, which are trimmed by 5 bases and 4 bases respectively.

The sample taken for sequencing was PBMCs. This TCR came from a man aged 50 or older in good health and CMV-seropositive. The rearranged segments are TRBV6-1 and TRBJ1-5; D gene: possibly TRBD1, on 5 matching bases. The DNA sequence reads TGTGCCAGCAGTTATCAGCAGGGTAATCAGCCCCAGCATTTT. Its product reads: CASSYQQGNQPQHF.